This T cell receptor (beta chain) originates from a study of blood T cell repertoires in COVID-19. In the original analysis: Reference gene primer amplification gave estimated nucleated cell counts. Using immunoSEQ multiplex PCR, the repertoire was profiled, and TCRdb retains in-frame clones only, with some absent. The V and J calls and clone size are taken from that table; D and trimming were inferred from the DNA. Among approximately 240,000 clones listed, more than 60% were seen once. The germline V gene encodes CDR1 LNHNV and CDR2 YYDKDF (reference sequence). Trimming at V came to 2 bases and at J to 3 bases, leaving 6 bases not matched to a gene. This CDR3 spans 15 amino acids.

The sample taken for sequencing was peripheral blood. The J gene is TRBJ1-2, the V gene TRBV15; TRBD1 matches 7 bases. This clonotype originated in a woman aged 40 to 55 with active or convalescent COVID-19. The CDR3 DNA reads as TGTGCCACCAGCAGAAACAGGGGTGTGGACTATGGCTACACCTTC. Translated, it gives CATSRNRGVDYGYTF.